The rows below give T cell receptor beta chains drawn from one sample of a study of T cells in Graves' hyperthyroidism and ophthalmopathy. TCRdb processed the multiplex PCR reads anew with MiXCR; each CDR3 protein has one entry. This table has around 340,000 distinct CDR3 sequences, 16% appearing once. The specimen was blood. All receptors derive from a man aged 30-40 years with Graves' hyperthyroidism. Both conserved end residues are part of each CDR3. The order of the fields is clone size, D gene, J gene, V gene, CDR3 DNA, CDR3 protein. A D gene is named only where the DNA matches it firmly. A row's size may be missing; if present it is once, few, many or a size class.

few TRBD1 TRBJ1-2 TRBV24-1 TGTGCCACCAGTCCCCGGGGACAGGGCGCGGATGGCTACACCTTC CATSPRGQGADGYTF
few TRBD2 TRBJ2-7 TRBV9 TGTGCCAGCAGCGTAGGCGGGAGGCAGAACGAGCAGTACTTC CASSVGGRQNEQYF
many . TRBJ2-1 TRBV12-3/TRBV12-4 TGTGCCAGCAACTCTGTGCCGAGCTCCTACAATGAGCAGTTCTTC CASNSVPSSYNEQFF
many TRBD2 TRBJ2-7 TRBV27 TGTGCCAGCAGTCCGCCGGGACTAGCGGGTCCCTACGAGCAGTACTTC CASSPPGLAGPYEQYF
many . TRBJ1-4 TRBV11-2 TGTGCCAGTAAAGGCGGTGGGGGAAAACTGTTTTTT CASKGGGGKLFF
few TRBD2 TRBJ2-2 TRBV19 TGTGCCAGTAGTCTGGGACTAGCGGGACGGACCGGGGAGCTGTTTTTT CASSLGLAGRTGELFF
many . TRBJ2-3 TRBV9 TGTGCCAGCAGCGGCGGCGCTCGCGGGGTGTGGGATACGCAGTATTTT CASSGGARGVWDTQYF
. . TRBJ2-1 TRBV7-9 TGTGCCAGCACCGACTACGGGCAGGATTCCTACAATGAGCAGTTCTTC CASTDYGQDSYNEQFF
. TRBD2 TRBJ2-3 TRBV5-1 TGCGCCAGCACCCCGAGGGGCGGGAGGGCGACTAGCACAGATACGCAGTATTTT CASTPRGGRATSTDTQYF
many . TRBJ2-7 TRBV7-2 TGTGCCAGCAGCTATGACGGATTGAAGGAGCAGTACTTC CASSYDGLKEQYF
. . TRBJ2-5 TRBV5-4 TGTGCCAGCAGCTTGGAGGTGGCGGAGACCCAGTACTTC CASSLEVAETQYF
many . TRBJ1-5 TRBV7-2 TGTGCCAGCAGCTCCGGGGACCGACGGACGCCCCAGCATTTT CASSSGDRRTPQHF
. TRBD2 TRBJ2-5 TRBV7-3 TGTGCCAGCAGCTTATCCGCGGGAGGGCAGACCCAGTACTTC CASSLSAGGQTQYF
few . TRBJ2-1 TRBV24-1 TGTGCCACCAGTGATTCACGGGACCGGGGATACAATGAGCAGTTCTTC CATSDSRDRGYNEQFF
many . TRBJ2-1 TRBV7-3 TGTGCCAGCAGCCCCGGGACCACCTTCACCAATGAGCAGTTCTTC CASSPGTTFTNEQFF
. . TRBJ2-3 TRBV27 TGTGCCAGCAGTTTATCGAATTCGCCTGTCACAGATACGCAGTATTTT CASSLSNSPVTDTQYF
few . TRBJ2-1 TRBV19 TGTGCCAGTAGTATGAGCAGGGGACCCTACAATGAGCAGTTCTTC CASSMSRGPYNEQFF
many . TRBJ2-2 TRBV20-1 TGCAGTGCTAGCAGTCTGCACGGTTACAGGGACACCGGGGAGCTGTTTTTT CSASSLHGYRDTGELFF
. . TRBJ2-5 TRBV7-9 TGTGCCAGCAGCCCCGCGGAGGGCAGGGGGCAAGAGACCCAGTACTTC CASSPAEGRGQETQYF
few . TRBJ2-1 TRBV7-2 TGTGCCAGCAGCTCGCCGGGACTTCCCCAGTTCTTC CASSSPGLPQFF
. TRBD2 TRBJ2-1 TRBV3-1 TGTGCCAGCAGCCAAGGGGTTCTCGCGGGAGGTTACAATGAGCAGTTCTTC CASSQGVLAGGYNEQFF
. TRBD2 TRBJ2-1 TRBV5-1 TGCGCCAGCAGCTTAGGCATGTCTAGCGGGAGTGAGCAGTTCTTC CASSLGMSSGSEQFF
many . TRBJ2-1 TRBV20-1 TGCAGTGCTAGACCGTTTCGACGTTTGGGGCCAGACAGAGACAATGAGCAGTTCTTC CSARPFRRLGPDRDNEQFF
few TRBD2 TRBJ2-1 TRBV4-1 TGCGCCAGCAGCCAGGGTAGGGGCGGGAGGTTGAACAATGAGCAGTTCTTC CASSQGRGGRLNNEQFF
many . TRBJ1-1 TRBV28 TGTGCCAGCAGTTTAAGGAACGGGCAGGGAACAGCTTTCTTT CASSLRNGQGTAFF
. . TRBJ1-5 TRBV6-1 TGTGCCGGCAGTGAATGGAGGGGGACGACTGTTTCGGGCAATCAGCCCCAGCATTTT CAGSEWRGTTVSGNQPQHF
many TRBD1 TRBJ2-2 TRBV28 TGTGCCAGCAGGGCGACAGGGCGGGACACCGGGGAGCTGTTTTTT CASRATGRDTGELFF
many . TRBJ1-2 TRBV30 TGTGCCTGGAATCGAGGGGCCGTGGATGGCTACACCTTC CAWNRGAVDGYTF
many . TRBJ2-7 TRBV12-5 TGTGCTAGTGGTTTGGTACTGGGCAGGGGATTTTACGAGCAGTACTTC CASGLVLGRGFYEQYF
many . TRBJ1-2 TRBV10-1 TGCGCCAGCAGTGATAACCTTACCCCAAATGGCTACACCTTC CASSDNLTPNGYTF
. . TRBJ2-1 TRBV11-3 TGTGCCAGCAGCCGCCAACAGGGCAATGAGCAGTTCTTC CASSRQQGNEQFF
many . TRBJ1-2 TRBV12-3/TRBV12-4 TGTGCCAGCATGCGGGCTGTGGGCTATGGCTACACCTTC CASMRAVGYGYTF
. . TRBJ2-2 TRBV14 TGTGCCAGCAGCCAGCTAGCCAGTTTTACCGGGGAGCTGTTTTTT CASSQLASFTGELFF